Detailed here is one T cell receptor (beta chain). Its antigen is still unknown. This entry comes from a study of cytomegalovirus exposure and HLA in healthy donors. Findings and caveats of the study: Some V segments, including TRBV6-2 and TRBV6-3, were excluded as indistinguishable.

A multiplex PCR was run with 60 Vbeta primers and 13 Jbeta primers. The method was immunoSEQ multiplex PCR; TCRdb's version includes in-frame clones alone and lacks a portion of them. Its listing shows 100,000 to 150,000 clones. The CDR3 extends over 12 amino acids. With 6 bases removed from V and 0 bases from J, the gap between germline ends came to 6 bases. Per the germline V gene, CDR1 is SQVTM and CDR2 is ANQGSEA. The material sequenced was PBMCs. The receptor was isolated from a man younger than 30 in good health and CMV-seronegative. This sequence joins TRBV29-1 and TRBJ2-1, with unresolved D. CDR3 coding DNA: TGCAGCGTATGGGCCTCCTACAATGAGCAGTTCTTC. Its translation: CSVWASYNEQFF.